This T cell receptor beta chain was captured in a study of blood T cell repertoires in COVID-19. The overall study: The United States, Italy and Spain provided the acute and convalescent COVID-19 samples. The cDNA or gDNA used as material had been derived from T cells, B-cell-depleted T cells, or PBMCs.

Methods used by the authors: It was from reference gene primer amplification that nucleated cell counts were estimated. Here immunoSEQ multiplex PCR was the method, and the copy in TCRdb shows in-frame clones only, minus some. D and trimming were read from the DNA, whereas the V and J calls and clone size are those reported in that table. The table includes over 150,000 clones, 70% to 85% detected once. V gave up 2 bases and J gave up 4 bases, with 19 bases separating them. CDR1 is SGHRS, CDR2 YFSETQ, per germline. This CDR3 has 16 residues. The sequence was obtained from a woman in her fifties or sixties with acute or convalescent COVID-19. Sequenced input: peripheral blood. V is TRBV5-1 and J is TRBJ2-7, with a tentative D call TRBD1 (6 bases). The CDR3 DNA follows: TGCGCCAGCAGCTTCACCCTTTGGACAGATGGATACGAGCAGTACTTC. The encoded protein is CASSFTLWTDGYEQYF.